This is a list of T cell receptor beta chains from one sample in a study of CD8+CD57+ T cells in acquired aplastic anemia. TCRdb re-analysed the reads in MiXCR, keeping a single row per CDR3 protein. The sample has more than 150,000 distinct CDR3 sequences; less than 50% are singletons. Sequenced: sorted CD4+, CD8+, or CD8+CD57+ T cells (not recorded which) from PBMCs. These receptors were obtained from a human donor with aplastic anemia. Both conserved end residues are part of each CDR3. The D gene is left open where the match is weak. A clone size is listed for some rows: how often the clone was seen (once, few, many), or a class if it is expanded.

D,J,length,V,size,DNA,CDR3
TRBD1,TRBJ1-6,15,TRBV15,-,TGTGCCACCAGCACAACCAGGACAGGGGAGTCACCCCTCCACTTT,CATSTTRTGESPLHF
-,TRBJ1-5,13,TRBV5-5,many,TGTGCCAGCAGCCTCAGGGATGGTCAGCCCCAGCATTTT,CASSLRDGQPQHF
TRBD1,TRBJ2-7,14,TRBV5-1,-,TGCGCCAGCAGCAGGCGGACAGGGGGCAACGAGCAGTACTTC,CASSRRTGGNEQYF
-,TRBJ2-5,13,TRBV29-1,-,TGCAGCGTTTTGGACCGCCAGCAAGAGACCCAGTACTTC,CSVLDRQQETQYF
-,TRBJ2-1,15,TRBV11-2,-,TGTGCCAGCAGCTTACTCCTGCTGGGAGGGGGTGAGCAGTTCTTC,CASSLLLLGGGEQFF
TRBD1,TRBJ2-7,15,TRBV29-1,few,TGCAGCGTTAAAGGTTCGGGACAGGGAGGCCTCGAGCAGTACTTC,CSVKGSGQGGLEQYF
-,TRBJ2-1,14,TRBV29-1,-,TGCAGCGTTGAGAAGGGACATACCTACAATGAGCAGTTCTTC,CSVEKGHTYNEQFF
-,TRBJ2-6,17,TRBV19,many,TGTGCCAGTTCGGGCTGGTACCTTGGCGCTGGGGCCAACGTCCTGACTTTC,CASSGWYLGAGANVLTF
-,TRBJ1-4,12,TRBV12-3/TRBV12-4,many,TGTGCCAGCAGTCCTCAGGTGATTAAACTGTTTTTT,CASSPQVIKLFF
-,TRBJ2-7,13,TRBV29-1,few,TGCAGCGTTGGCAAGGCCTCCACCTACGAGCAGTACTTC,CSVGKASTYEQYF
TRBD2,TRBJ2-5,16,TRBV12-3/TRBV12-4,once,TGTGCCAGCAGTTTAGGGGGCGGGACTAGTCAAGAGACCCAGTACTTC,CASSLGGGTSQETQYF
TRBD2,TRBJ2-5,15,TRBV20-1,-,TGCAGTGCTAGACGGACTAGCTTAGTGATGGAGACCCAGTACTTC,CSARRTSLVMETQYF
TRBD1,TRBJ1-1,14,TRBV12-3/TRBV12-4,many,TGTGCCAGCAGTTTGATACGGGACAGGAGTGCAGCTTTCTTT,CASSLIRDRSAAFF
-,TRBJ1-1,11,TRBV19,many,TGTGCCAGTAGTACGAACACTGAAGCTTTCTTT,CASSTNTEAFF
-,TRBJ2-5,14,TRBV2,few,TGTGCCAGCAGTGAAGCGGGGGGGCATGAGACCCAGTACTTC,CASSEAGGHETQYF
TRBD1,TRBJ2-5,15,TRBV6-1,-,TGTGCCAGCAGCCCCCGGAGGACAGGGCAGGAGACCCAGTACTTC,CASSPRRTGQETQYF
-,TRBJ2-3,13,TRBV24-1,few,TGTGCCACCAGTGAGGGGAGCACAGATACGCAGTATTTT,CATSEGSTDTQYF
TRBD2,TRBJ2-7,16,TRBV20-1,-,TGCAGTGCAGATACCTCTGAGTGGGAGGGCCTTGACGAGCAGTACTTC,CSADTSEWEGLDEQYF
-,TRBJ1-5,18,TRBV19,-,TGTGCCACTTCGTCCACGTTTGCTCATGGCCGTGGAAATCAGCCCCAGCATTTT,CATSSTFAHGRGNQPQHF
-,TRBJ1-6,14,TRBV2,once,TGTGCCGAGAAACTGTTGGTTGGGAATTCACCCCTCCACTTT,CAEKLLVGNSPLHF
TRBD2,TRBJ2-1,18,TRBV20-1,many,TGCAGTGTCCCGATAGGTCCTAGCGGGTCTTCCCTATCCAATGAGCAGTTCTTC,CSVPIGPSGSSLSNEQFF
-,TRBJ1-2,14,TRBV2,-,TGTGCCAGCTCCTGGGCGGGACCGGGTGATGGCTACACCTTC,CASSWAGPGDGYTF
-,TRBJ1-4,15,TRBV6-1,many,TGTGCCAGCAGGCCGACGGGCATTGGAGGAGTAAAACTGTTTTTT,CASRPTGIGGVKLFF
TRBD1,TRBJ2-1,15,TRBV2,-,TGTGCCAGCAGTCCGACAGGGGGCTCCTACAATGAGCAGTTCTTC,CASSPTGGSYNEQFF
-,TRBJ1-4,15,TRBV7-6,-,TGTGCCAGCAGGGACTCAGGGGCCACTAATGAAAAACTGTTTTTT,CASRDSGATNEKLFF
TRBD1,TRBJ1-4,15,TRBV9,-,TGTGCTAGAGGGCGGACAGGGGCAACTAATGAAAAACTGTTTTTT,CARGRTGATNEKLFF
TRBD2,TRBJ2-5,16,TRBV25-1,-,TGTGCCAGCAGTGCTGGGGGGACTAGCCTTCCAGAGACCCAGTACTTC,CASSAGGTSLPETQYF
-,TRBJ2-2,12,TRBV29-1,-,TGCAGCTATTTAAGGGGCACCGGGGAGCTGTTTTTT,CSYLRGTGELFF
TRBD2,TRBJ2-1,15,TRBV15,-,TGTGCCACCAGGGCAGGACTAGCGGGACACAATGAGCAGTTCTTC,CATRAGLAGHNEQFF
TRBD1,TRBJ2-3,15,TRBV20-1,-,TGCAGTGCGGGCGCGACAGGGATGGGATCAGATACGCAGTATTTT,CSAGATGMGSDTQYF
-,TRBJ1-2,17,TRBV4-2,-,TGTGCCAGCAGCCAAGGGGGGGGGCGGGCGGACAACTATGGCTACACCTTC,CASSQGGGRADNYGYTF
-,TRBJ2-5,14,TRBV29-1,-,TGCAGCGTCGCCCCTATTCCGTACCAAGAGACCCAGTACTTC,CSVAPIPYQETQYF
-,TRBJ2-2,15,TRBV24-1,-,TGTGCCACCAGTGATGGGGGGGGGCGGACCGGGGAGCTGTTTTTT,CATSDGGGRTGELFF
TRBD2,TRBJ2-7,14,TRBV20-1,-,TGCAGTGCTAGCGGCTCATGGACTAGAGGCGAGCAGTACTTC,CSASGSWTRGEQYF
TRBD1,TRBJ2-7,16,TRBV2,-,TGTGCCAGCAGGCCCGGACTGGGACAGGGGTATGGCGAGCAGTACTTC,CASRPGLGQGYGEQYF
-,TRBJ1-5,15,TRBV7-4,-,TGTGCCAGCAGCCACCGACAGGTTTTCCATCAGCCCCAGCATTTT,CASSHRQVFHQPQHF
-,TRBJ2-1,13,TRBV29-1,-,TGCAGCGTTGTTCTGAACTCCTACAATGAGCAGTTCTTC,CSVVLNSYNEQFF
-,TRBJ1-1,14,TRBV24-1,few,TGTGCCACCAGTGCCGGGACATCGAACACTGAAGCTTTCTTT,CATSAGTSNTEAFF
TRBD1,TRBJ2-1,14,TRBV29-1,-,TGCAGCGTTGCAGGACAGGGGAGCAACAATGAGCAGTTCTTC,CSVAGQGSNNEQFF
TRBD2,TRBJ2-5,15,TRBV29-1,once,TGCAGCGTTAGTAGCGGGAGGGATTTTGTGGAGACCCAGTACTTC,CSVSSGRDFVETQYF
TRBD2,TRBJ2-7,13,TRBV6-1,many,TGTGCCAGCAAAATAACTAGCGGGGGAGAGCAGTACTTC,CASKITSGGEQYF
-,TRBJ2-7,14,TRBV7-2,-,TGTGCCAGCAGCTTTGGAACGAATACCTACGAGCAGTACTTC,CASSFGTNTYEQYF
TRBD1,TRBJ1-2,14,TRBV24-1,few,TGTGCCACCAGTGATCCGGGACAGGACTATGGCTACACCTTC,CATSDPGQDYGYTF
-,TRBJ2-7,12,TRBV2,-,TGTGCCAGCCGTGGGTCCACCTACGAGCAGTACTTC,CASRGSTYEQYF
-,TRBJ1-6,14,TRBV2,-,TGTGCCAGTAAAACGGACGTGGGGCAAGCACCCCTCCACTTT,CASKTDVGQAPLHF
TRBD2,TRBJ2-5,13,TRBV29-1,-,TGCAGCGTTGTAGGTGCGGGAGACGAGACCCAGTACTTC,CSVVGAGDETQYF
TRBD1,TRBJ1-4,14,TRBV20-1,-,TGCAGTGCTAGAAACAGGGGAAGTAATGAAAAACTGTTTTTT,CSARNRGSNEKLFF
TRBD1,TRBJ1-5,14,TRBV15,-,TGTGCCACAGGGGGACAGGGGGCCGGTCAGCCCCAGCACTTT,CATGGQGAGQPQHF
-,TRBJ2-1,11,TRBV7-9,few,TGTGCCAGCAGCACTCCAGGGTATCAGTTCTTC,CASSTPGYQFF
TRBD2,TRBJ2-1,12,TRBV9,-,TGTGCCAGCAACCCTAGCGGGGGGGAACGGTTCTTC,CASNPSGGERFF
-,TRBJ2-6,16,TRBV20-1,-,TGCAGTGCTAGGGGTGGAATTCTGGCTGGGGCCAACGTCCTGACTTTC,CSARGGILAGANVLTF
-,TRBJ1-5,13,TRBV10-3,many,TGTGCCTCCAACCGGGGGAGCAATCAGCCCCAGCATTTT,CASNRGSNQPQHF
-,TRBJ1-2,11,TRBV19,-,TGTGCCACTGACGGAGTCTATGGCTACACCTTC,CATDGVYGYTF
-,TRBJ2-7,15,TRBV5-1,-,TGCGCCAGCAACATTGGAATGCCCACCGTCTACGAGCAGTACTTC,CASNIGMPTVYEQYF
TRBD1,TRBJ1-2,14,TRBV10-3,-,TGTGCCTCTCACCCCAGGGGGGATTCCTATGGCTACACCTTC,CASHPRGDSYGYTF
-,TRBJ1-1,11,TRBV7-2,few,TGTGCCAGCACTGAGAACACTGAAGCTTTCTTT,CASTENTEAFF
-,TRBJ2-3,12,TRBV2,-,TGTGCCAGCAGTAAGGACTCCGATACGCAGTATTTT,CASSKDSDTQYF
-,TRBJ2-5,15,TRBV10-3,-,TGTGCCATCAGTGACTACGGGAGACTTGAAGAGACCCAGTACTTC,CAISDYGRLEETQYF
-,TRBJ1-2,13,TRBV10-2,-,TGCGCCAGCAGTGAACGGGGCGCGGTTGGCTACACCTTC,CASSERGAVGYTF